This T cell receptor (beta chain) was sequenced for a study of Ad26.COV2.S vaccination and SARS-CoV-2 variants. Study details: Of the COV1001 trial arms, the Ad26.COV2.S arm included the donor. Overall study results and limits: The breadth of spike-specific CD8+ and CD4+ T cell responses after vaccination was reportedly substantial.

The CDR3 has 14 residues. Germline lookup yields CDR1 LGHDT and CDR2 YNNKEL (reference sequence). V was shortened by 3 bases and J by 3 bases, with 6 bases between the two germline ends. As for treatment: some 20 received Ad26.COV2.S at low or high dose, single or two shots; five or six received placebo; per-sample allocation not given. Sampling was done on day 63 after the first vaccine or placebo injection. Boston provided a donor who was an adult aged 18-55 years. Produced via immunoSEQ multiplex PCR; TCRdb's table is partial and in-frame only. The sample lists roughly 680,000 clones; 89% were seen once. Notes on this clone: Its antigen is not known.

The J gene is TRBJ1-6, the V gene TRBV3-1 (or the pseudogene TRBV3-2); no clear D gene. This material consisted of peripheral blood, taken in a trial of Ad26.COV2.S vaccine versus placebo. The sequence came from a person between 18 and 65 years old who received the Ad26.COV2.S COVID-19 vaccine or a placebo. The CDR3 reads CASSQRVYNSPLHF. The CDR3 coding sequence is TGTGCCAGCAGCCAGCGGGTCTATAATTCACCCCTCCACTTT.